One and the same sample provided the 29 T cell receptor beta chains below, sequenced in a study of T cell repertoires in aging, cancer and after chemotherapy. Multiplex touch-down PCR with TRB-A/B primers amplified rearranged V-D-J TRB sequences. In TCRdb, the multiplex PCR reads were re-called with MiXCR into one record per CDR3 protein. There are 8,500 to 10,000 distinct CDR3 sequences in the sample; nearly 55% occur only once, and around 21% lies in the top ten. Peripheral blood genomic DNA, not sorted cells or RNA, was the template. Sequenced input: blood. These receptors were collected from a human donor in good health.

This clonotype was seen more than once but under ten times. The V gene is TRBV5-5, the J gene TRBJ1-5; D is possibly TRBD1 (6 bases). The CDR3 sequence is 14 residues long. CDR1 and CDR2 from the germline V gene are SGHKS and YYEKEE (reference sequence). V dropped 1 base and J dropped 3 bases, with 8 bases sitting between them. In nucleotides, the CDR3 is TGTGCCAGCAGCTTGTCAGGGGACAATCAGCCCCAGCATTTT. Its translation is CASSLSGDNQPQHF.

This clonotype appeared a few times. The chain has TRBV10-3 and TRBJ2-6; no clear D. V was pared by 2 bases and J by 4 bases, with 9 bases between. From germline, CDR1 is ENHRY and CDR2 SYGVKD. There are 15 residues in the CDR3. The CDR3 loop reads CAISERATGANVLTF. The CDR3, as DNA: TGTGCCATCAGTGAGAGGGCTACGGGGGCCAACGTCCTGACTTTC.

This clonotype was seen a handful of times. The chain links TRBV29-1 to TRBJ2-1; no clear D. This CDR3 is 13 amino acids long. V was pared by 7 bases and J by 1 base, with 11 bases between. The germline V gene has CDR1 SQVTM and CDR2 ANQGSEA. CDR3 amino acids: CSEGRSSYNEQFF. As DNA, the CDR3 is TGCAGCGAGGGCAGGAGTTCCTACAATGAGCAGTTCTTC.

In this sample, this clonotype turned up a few times. The rearrangement joins TRBV6-2 or TRBV6-3 to TRBJ1-5; tentative D call: TRBD1 (6 bases). CDR1 MNHEY and CDR2 SVGEGT come from the germline V gene. There are 15 residues in the CDR3. V was clipped by 6 bases and J by 0 bases, with 12 bases between them. The CDR3 loop reads CASSRQALSNQPQHF. In DNA form, the CDR3 reads TGTGCCAGCAGCCGACAGGCGCTTAGCAATCAGCCCCAGCATTTT.

The chain links TRBV12-5 to TRBJ2-7; D is unresolved. This CDR3 comprises 13 residues. CDR1 and CDR2 (germline): LGHNT, FRNRAP. Trimming stripped 5 bases from V and 2 bases from J, with 10 bases between. The CDR3, as DNA: TGTGCTAGTGGTACCCTGAGAGCCTACGAGCAGTACTTC. The encoded protein is CASGTLRAYEQYF.

This clonotype was observed a handful of times. The rearrangement uses TRBV6-1 and TRBJ2-3, with 7 bases matching TRBD1. Germline V gene sequence: CDR1 MNHNS, CDR2 SASEGT. This CDR3 is 13 amino acids long. V trimming: 5 bases; J trimming: 3 bases; junction bases outside the gene matches: 2. The CDR3 region has the DNA TGTGCCAGCAGTAGACAGGGAACAGATACGCAGTATTTT. Its translation is CASSRQGTDTQYF.

CDR3 in DNA: TGTGCCATCAGTAACCAGGGCAGCACAGATACGCAGTATTTT. Translated, it gives CAISNQGSTDTQYF. The chain couples TRBV10-3 to TRBJ2-3; tentative D call: TRBD1 (5 bases). Trimming took off 5 bases at V and 0 bases at J, with 9 bases between the two ends. This CDR3 comprises 14 residues. The germline gives CDR1 ENHRY, CDR2 SYGVKD.

The gene calls are TRBV7-4 and TRBJ2-7; perhaps TRBD2 as D (6 bases). V lost 6 bases and J 3 bases, leaving 18 bases between the germline ends. The CDR3 loop spans 15 amino acids. Germline loops: CDR1 SGHVT, CDR2 SQSDAQ. CDR3 DNA sequence: TGTGCCAGCAGTGGCACCGGGACTGATTACTACGAGCAGTACTTC. As protein: CASSGTGTDYYEQYF.

The chain is built from TRBV27 and TRBJ2-3; D call uncertain. The V gene's germline CDR1 is MNHEY and CDR2 SMNVEV (reference sequence). Trimming took 8 bases from V and 5 from J, leaving 14 bases between them. This CDR3 spans 13 amino acids. The CDR3 reads CASGPSYLDTQYF. The CDR3 DNA sequence: TGTGCCAGCGGACCGAGCTATTTAGATACGCAGTATTTT.

J is TRBJ2-5 and V is TRBV27; D possibly matches TRBD1 or TRBD2 (6 bases each). Looked up from germline, CDR1 is MNHEY and CDR2 is SMNVEV (reference sequence). The CDR3 spans 15 residues. Trimming removed 7 bases from V and 1 base from J, with 16 bases in between. The CDR3 sequence: CASTGWGAIQETQYF. For the CDR3, the DNA is TGTGCCAGCACCGGCTGGGGGGCCATCCAAGAGACCCAGTACTTC.

The rearrangement joins TRBV6-1 to TRBJ2-1; 8 bases agree with TRBD1. CDR1 is MNHNS, CDR2 SASEGT, per germline. CDR3 size: 15 residues. J lost 10 bases, V lost 7 bases, and 15 bases had no gene match. In nucleotides, the CDR3 is TGTGCCAGCATCCTTAGCCCCGGGACAGGAGACGAGCAGTTCTTC. Protein sequence: CASILSPGTGDEQFF.

The genes are TRBV12-3 or TRBV12-4 and TRBJ2-7, with TRBD2 matching 7 bases. The CDR3 is 15 amino acids. After removal of 6 bases from V and 4 bases from J, the junction contained 12 bases not matched to a gene. DNA for the CDR3: TGTGCCAGCAGAGGCGGTGGGGGAGGGCATTACGAGCAGTACTTC. The encoded protein is CASRGGGGGHYEQYF.

The rearrangement links TRBV6-1 to TRBJ2-1; TRBD2 agrees at 10 bases. V trimming: 5 bases; J trimming: 5 bases; junction bases outside the gene matches: 12. The CDR3 covers 17 residues. Germline CDR1 is MNHNS and CDR2 is SASEGT. CDR3 sequence: CASSYQPTSGPHNEQFF. CDR3 in DNA: TGTGCCAGCAGTTACCAACCGACTAGCGGGCCACACAATGAGCAGTTCTTC.

This clonotype was detected only a few times. The gene calls are TRBV6-5 and TRBJ1-1; D call uncertain. CDR1 and CDR2 from the germline V gene are MNHEY and SVGAGI. This CDR3 comprises 11 residues. The germline V and J ends were trimmed by 8 bases and 8 bases, with 12 bases remaining between them. As DNA, the CDR3 is TGTGCCAGCGTGCGCGGTTGGGAAGCTTTCTTT. Translating it yields CASVRGWEAFF.

The chain couples TRBV6-6 to TRBJ2-2, with 9 nucleotides matching TRBD1. CDR3 length: 17 residues. V was pared by 4 bases and J by 6 bases, with 12 bases of the junction left unmatched. Germline assignment: CDR1 MNHNY and CDR2 SVGAGI (reference sequence). CDR3 in DNA: TGTGCCAGCAGTTGGGCTCGGGGACAGGGTTCCTCCGGGGAGCTGTTTTTT. As protein: CASSWARGQGSSGELFF.

The gene calls are TRBV29-1 and TRBJ1-1, with D perhaps TRBD1 (5 bases). This CDR3 spans 13 amino acids. The germline V gene encodes CDR1 SQVTM and CDR2 ANQGSEA. Trimming removed 6 bases from V and 0 bases from J, with 11 bases in between. CDR3 amino acids: CSVGKTVNTEAFF. Here the CDR3 DNA reads TGCAGCGTGGGGAAGACAGTGAACACTGAAGCTTTCTTT.

The CDR3 is CAWSRKTGVSSHGYTF. CDR3 nucleotides: TGTGCCTGGAGCAGGAAGACAGGGGTTTCCTCCCATGGCTACACCTTC. The chain has TRBV30 and TRBJ1-2, with TRBD1 identical over 8 bases. Germline values: CDR1 GTSNPN, CDR2 SVGIG (reference sequence). Trimming took 3 bases from V and 6 from J; bases not matched to a gene: 15. The CDR3 is made up of 16 amino acids. The whole variable domain, filled in from reference TRBV30 and TRBJ1-2, reads SQTIHQWPATLVQPVGSPLSLECTVEGTSNPNLYWYRQAAGRGLQLLFYSVGIGQISSEVPQNLSASRPQDRQFILSSKKLLLSDSGFYLCAWSRKTGVSSHGYTFGSGTRLTVV.

V gene TRBV6-1 combines with J gene TRBJ2-7; D might be TRBD2 (6 bases). Germline V gene data show CDR1 as MNHNS and CDR2 as SASEGT. Trimming cost V 6 bases and J 3 bases, with 12 bases left between them. The CDR3 sequence is 13 residues long. Here the CDR3 reads CASRRGRDYEQYF. DNA of the CDR3: TGTGCCAGCAGGCGGGGCAGGGACTACGAGCAGTACTTC.

This clonotype was counted between two and nine times. V and J are TRBV15 and TRBJ2-7, with 7 bases matching TRBD1. Germline assignment: CDR1 LNHNV and CDR2 YYDKDF (reference sequence). Losses at the gene ends were 1 base for V and 3 bases for J; bases not matched to a gene: 3. This CDR3 region has 14 residues. The CDR3 DNA reads as TGTGCCACCAGCAGAGGACAGGGAATCTACGAGCAGTACTTC. Protein sequence: CATSRGQGIYEQYF. The whole variable domain, filled in from reference TRBV15 and TRBJ2-7, reads DAMVIQNPRYQVTQFGKPVTLSCSQTLNHNVMYWYQQKSSQAPKLLFHYYDKDFNNEADTPDNFQSRRPNTSFCFLDIRSPGLGDTAMYLCATSRGQGIYEQYFGPGTRLTVT.

This chain joins TRBV11-1 and TRBJ2-2, with D perhaps TRBD2 (5 bases). This CDR3 spans 18 amino acids. CDR1 and CDR2 from the germline V gene are SGHAT and FQDESV (reference sequence). The V and J ends lost 5 bases and 3 bases respectively, with 22 bases between them. Written as DNA, the CDR3 is TGTGCCAGCAGCGCCCAACGGGTTTCAGGAGGCGACACCGGGGAGCTGTTTTTT. Translation gives CASSAQRVSGGDTGELFF.

This clonotype was seen a few times. The V call is TRBV30, the J call TRBJ2-2; D gene uncertain. The CDR3 has 13 residues. V was pared by 3 bases and J by 2 bases, with 7 bases between. Germline lookup yields CDR1 GTSNPN and CDR2 SVGIG (reference sequence). This CDR3 is CAWSEDNTGELFF. DNA of the CDR3: TGTGCCTGGAGCGAAGACAACACCGGGGAGCTGTTTTTT.

This clonotype was picked up a small number of times. The genes are TRBV6-5 and TRBJ1-2, with 9 nucleotides matching TRBD1. Losses at the gene ends were 6 bases for V and 8 bases for J; bases not matched to a gene: 7. The length of the CDR3 is 13 residues. Germline V CDR1 and CDR2: MNHEY, SVGAGI. The CDR3 protein is CASSEQGARGYTF. Written as DNA, the CDR3 is TGTGCCAGCAGCGAACAGGGGGCAAGAGGCTACACCTTC.

The rearrangement uses TRBV6-2 or TRBV6-3 and TRBJ2-3; TRBD1 is a possible D gene (6 bases). The CDR3 loop spans 14 amino acids. Germline V gives CDR1 MNHEY, CDR2 SVGEGT. The V end lost 8 bases, the J end lost 0 bases, and 12 bases lay between the germline ends. CDR3 loop: CASGQSGSTDTQYF. The CDR3 coding sequence is TGTGCCAGCGGACAGAGCGGTAGCACAGATACGCAGTATTTT.

The J gene is TRBJ2-1, the V gene TRBV7-2; 10 positions agree with TRBD1. Trimming removed 5 bases from V and 6 bases from J; junction bases left unmatched: 7. The CDR3 extends over 15 amino acids. Germline CDR1 SGHTA, CDR2 FQGNSA. For the CDR3, the DNA is TGTGCCAGCAGCCCGTGGACAGGGGGAGGCAATGAGCAGTTCTTC. Its protein product is CASSPWTGGGNEQFF.

This sequence joins TRBV27 and TRBJ2-1; possibly TRBD1 for D (6 bases). The CDR3 covers 15 residues. Germline V lookup: CDR1 MNHEY, CDR2 SMNVEV (reference sequence). Trimming pared 8 bases from V and 0 bases from J, leaving 14 bases between. The CDR3 bases are TGTGCCAGCGGAAAAGGGGGACCCTCCTACAATGAGCAGTTCTTC. Translation gives CASGKGGPSYNEQFF.

The chain employs TRBV19 and TRBJ2-6; 11 positions match TRBD1. The CDR3 has 18 amino acids. CDR1 is LNHDA, CDR2 SQIVND, per germline (reference sequence). The V segment lost 4 bases and the J segment 3 bases; nucleotides outside the gene matches: 8. DNA of the CDR3: TGTGCCAGTAGTAGAACCTTGGGACAGGGGGTTGGGGCCAACGTCCTGACTTTC. As protein: CASSRTLGQGVGANVLTF.

CDR3 sequence reads: CASSSSTNYGYTF. CDR3 DNA: TGTGCCAGCAGTTCGTCCACTAACTATGGCTACACCTTC. The chain recombines TRBV12-3 or TRBV12-4 with TRBJ1-2; D unresolved. The V and J ends lost 4 bases and 0 bases respectively, with 6 bases between them. CDR3 length: 13 residues.

This sequence joins TRBV24-1 and TRBJ2-7; TRBD2 might be the D (6 bases). Germline-derived CDR1 and CDR2 are KGHDR and SFDVKD. This CDR3 contains 15 residues. With 2 bases removed from V and 4 bases from J, the gap between germline ends came to 14 bases. The CDR3 loop reads CATSDSSSASYEQYF. In DNA form, the CDR3 reads TGTGCCACCAGTGATTCCTCTAGCGCCTCGTACGAGCAGTACTTC.

This clonotype turned up a few times. The rearrangement links TRBV30 to TRBJ2-1, with D perhaps TRBD1 (6 bases). Germline V gene data show CDR1 as GTSNPN and CDR2 as SVGIG (reference sequence). There are 14 residues in the CDR3. V was shortened by 4 bases and J by 7 bases, with 17 bases between the two germline ends. CDR3 sequence reads: CAWKDSRSENEQFF. CDR3 in DNA: TGTGCCTGGAAGGACAGCCGGTCTGAGAATGAGCAGTTCTTC.